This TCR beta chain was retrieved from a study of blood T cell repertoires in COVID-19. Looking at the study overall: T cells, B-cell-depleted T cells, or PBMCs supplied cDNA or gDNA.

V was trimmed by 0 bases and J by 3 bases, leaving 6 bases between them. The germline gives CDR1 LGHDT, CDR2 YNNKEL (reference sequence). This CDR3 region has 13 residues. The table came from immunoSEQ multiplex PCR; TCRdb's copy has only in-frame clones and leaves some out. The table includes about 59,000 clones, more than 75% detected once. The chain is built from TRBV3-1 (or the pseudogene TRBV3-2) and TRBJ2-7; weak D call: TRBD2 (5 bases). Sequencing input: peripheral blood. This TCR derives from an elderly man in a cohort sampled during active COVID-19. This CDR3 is CASSQELGYEQYF. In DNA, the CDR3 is TGTGCCAGCAGCCAAGAACTAGGCTACGAGCAGTACTTC.